A selection of T cell receptor beta chains follows, all from one sample in a study of blood T cell repertoires in COVID-19. TCRdb's copy holds only in-frame clones and misses some; the assay was immunoSEQ multiplex PCR. The table includes around 150,000 clones, more than 75% detected once. Sequencing input: peripheral blood. These receptors came from a woman aged 35 to 49 with acute or convalescent COVID-19. The CDR3 runs from the conserved cysteine through the conserved F or W. D genes are given only for firm matches. The size entry is marked missing in some rows and otherwise reads once, few, many or a size class.

clone size,J gene,D gene,V gene,CDR3 protein,CDR3 DNA
once,TRBJ2-1,NA,TRBV19,CASSIGPRAYNEQFF,TGTGCCAGTAGTATAGGGCCGAGGGCCTACAATGAGCAGTTCTTC
NA,TRBJ1-3,NA,TRBV5-1,CASSFSGEGNTIYF,TGCGCCAGCAGCTTCTCAGGGGAGGGAAACACCATATATTTT
NA,TRBJ1-1,NA,TRBV25-1,CASSAPGHRNTEAFF,TGTGCCAGCAGTGCACCGGGACATCGAAACACTGAAGCTTTCTTT
NA,TRBJ2-2,NA,TRBV7-7,CASSFEAVTNTGELFF,TGTGCCAGCAGCTTCGAAGCGGTCACGAACACCGGGGAGCTGTTTTTT
NA,TRBJ2-2,TRBD2,TRBV7-9,CASSAGGRASGADTGELFF,TGTGCCAGCAGCGCTGGGGGCCGGGCTAGCGGGGCGGACACCGGGGAGCTGTTTTTT
NA,TRBJ2-7,NA,TRBV11-2,CASSLQGFGEQYF,TGTGCCAGCAGCTTACAGGGGTTCGGGGAGCAGTACTTC
once,TRBJ1-2,NA,TRBV7-9,CASSLQGYGYTF,TGTGCCAGCAGCTTGCAGGGGTATGGCTACACCTTC
NA,TRBJ1-2,NA,TRBV7-2,CASSFGGANYGYTF,TGTGCCAGCAGCTTTGGCGGAGCTAACTATGGCTACACCTTC
NA,TRBJ1-2,TRBD1,TRBV19,CASMTVGQEHEGGYTF,TGTGCCAGTATGACGGTGGGACAGGAGCATGAGGGTGGCTACACCTTC
NA,TRBJ1-2,TRBD1,TRBV24-1,CATSDPGTGNYGYTF,TGTGCCACCAGTGACCCGGGGACAGGGAACTATGGCTACACCTTC
once,TRBJ1-2,NA,TRBV6-5,CASSRQAFDYGYTF,TGTGCCAGCAGCAGACAGGCGTTCGACTATGGCTACACCTTC
NA,TRBJ1-1,NA,TRBV7-9,CASSPRLFEAFF,TGTGCCAGCAGCCCGCGGTTGTTTGAAGCTTTCTTT
NA,TRBJ2-1,NA,TRBV9,CASSVGQINNEQFF,TGTGCCAGCAGCGTTGGACAGATAAACAATGAGCAGTTCTTC
NA,TRBJ1-4,NA,TRBV10-3,CAIADSPNEKLFF,TGTGCCATCGCGGACAGTCCTAATGAAAAACTGTTTTTT
NA,TRBJ2-2,NA,TRBV18,CASSPRVPPAGELFF,TGTGCCAGCTCACCACGCGTACCCCCCGCCGGGGAGCTGTTTTTT
once,TRBJ1-1,TRBD1,TRBV27,CASSFRQGVTEAFF,TGTGCCAGCAGTTTTCGGCAGGGGGTAACTGAAGCTTTCTTT
NA,TRBJ1-2,NA,TRBV5-4,CASSLTGIKYGYTF,TGTGCCAGCAGCTTGACAGGGATTAAGTATGGCTACACCTTC
NA,TRBJ1-3,NA,TRBV7-8,CASSLAPDSSGNTIYF,TGTGCCAGCAGCTTAGCCCCGGACAGCTCTGGAAACACCATATATTTT
NA,TRBJ1-2,NA,TRBV5-4,CASSPTGTTYGYTF,TGTGCCAGCAGCCCAACCGGGACTACTTATGGCTACACCTTC
NA,TRBJ2-1,NA,TRBV7-9,CASSNPPQVPSSYNEQFF,TGTGCCAGCAGCAACCCACCTCAGGTGCCCTCCTCCTACAATGAGCAGTTCTTC
NA,TRBJ2-2,NA,TRBV2,CASSPFTGELFF,TGTGCCAGCAGTCCGTTCACCGGGGAGCTGTTTTTT
NA,TRBJ2-1,TRBD2,TRBV19,CASSGTSGGNEQFF,TGTGCCAGTAGTGGGACTAGTGGGGGCAATGAGCAGTTCTTC
NA,TRBJ1-6,TRBD1,TRBV9,CASSPPTRTGENSPLHF,TGTGCCAGCAGCCCTCCCACGAGGACAGGGGAAAATTCACCCCTCCACTTT
few,TRBJ1-5,NA,TRBV28,CASRTTARGPQHF,TGTGCCAGCAGAACGACAGCCAGGGGGCCCCAGCATTTT
NA,TRBJ1-1,NA,TRBV27,CATWRGGGTEAFF,TGTGCCACCTGGCGGGGAGGTGGCACTGAAGCTTTCTTT
once,TRBJ1-5,NA,TRBV5-3,CARSLQGSHQPQHF,TGTGCCAGAAGCTTGCAAGGGAGTCATCAGCCCCAGCATTTT
NA,TRBJ2-2,TRBD1,TRBV5-1,CASSLAPGTGVTGELFF,TGCGCCAGCAGCTTGGCCCCAGGGACAGGGGTCACCGGGGAGCTGTTTTTT
NA,TRBJ1-6,TRBD1,TRBV5-5,CASSAGQGISPLHF,TGTGCCAGCAGCGCGGGACAGGGGATTTCACCCCTCCACTTT
NA,TRBJ1-4,NA,TRBV13,CASSLGRAGAVEKLFF,TGTGCCAGCAGCTTAGGACGGGCAGGGGCGGTTGAAAAACTGTTTTTT
NA,TRBJ2-7,NA,TRBV21-1,CASSKGVYTIGTVSYEQYF,TGTGCCAGCAGCAAAGGGGTTTACACCATCGGGACAGTGTCCTACGAGCAGTACTTC
NA,TRBJ1-1,TRBD1,TRBV7-9,CASSPTGDMNTEAFF,TGTGCCAGCAGCCCGACAGGGGATATGAACACTGAAGCTTTCTTT
NA,TRBJ2-6,TRBD2,TRBV27,CASRLAGGPSGANVLTF,TGTGCCAGCCGACTAGCGGGAGGGCCCTCTGGGGCCAACGTCCTGACTTTC
NA,TRBJ1-2,TRBD1,TRBV7-9,CASSLTGQGVDGYTF,TGTGCCAGCAGCTTAACTGGACAGGGGGTGGATGGCTACACCTTC
NA,TRBJ2-1,TRBD1,TRBV18,CASSPTGTGPVYNEQFF,TGTGCCAGCTCACCGACAGGGACAGGGCCCGTATATAATGAGCAGTTCTTC
NA,TRBJ2-1,NA,TRBV18,CASSPTSPISYNEQFF,TGTGCCAGCTCACCTACTAGCCCGATTTCCTACAATGAGCAGTTCTTC
NA,TRBJ1-5,NA,TRBV19,CASSIQGTANQPQHF,TGTGCCAGTAGTATACAAGGAACAGCCAATCAGCCCCAGCATTTT
NA,TRBJ1-2,NA,TRBV27,CASSGSGYGYTF,TGTGCCAGCAGTGGCAGTGGCTATGGCTACACCTTC
NA,TRBJ2-3,NA,TRBV5-6,CASSSSTTDTQYF,TGTGCCAGTTCTAGCTCCACCACAGATACGCAGTATTTT
NA,TRBJ1-5,NA,TRBV30,CAYTGYPNQPQHF,TGTGCCTACACAGGGTACCCGAATCAGCCCCAGCATTTT
NA,TRBJ2-7,NA,TRBV7-2,CASSFVASREQYF,TGTGCCAGCAGCTTTGTCGCTTCGAGGGAGCAGTACTTC
NA,TRBJ1-2,TRBD1,TRBV5-1,CASRSGTGYDYGYTF,TGCGCCAGCAGGTCCGGGACAGGGTACGACTATGGCTACACCTTC